This T cell receptor (beta chain) was sequenced for a study of blood T cells in healthy people across ages. The CDR3 consists of 11 residues. The germline gives CDR1 MDHEN, CDR2 SYDVKM. V gave up 3 bases and J gave up 6 bases, with 3 bases separating them. This clonotype was counted many times. Then a second PCR, running about 6 to 12 cycles, was carried out with a sample-barcoded 5' primer and a J-beta primer mix. TCRdb passed the 5' RACE reads through MiXCR, listing each CDR3 protein once. This table holds roughly 560,000 distinct CDR3 sequences, under 30% found once. The same data also went into a second study, on T cells of mothers and their children.

The clonotype originates from a boy between 5 and 17 years old in good health. The V and J genes are TRBV28 and TRBJ2-1; D remains unclear. Sequenced material: blood. CDR3 sequence reads: CASSFLNEQFF. Written as DNA, the CDR3 is TGTGCCAGCAGTTTTCTCAATGAGCAGTTCTTC.